This TCR beta chain was observed in a study of early T cells in non-severe SARS-CoV-2 infection. Findings and limits, study-wide: Anti-spike CD8 specificities were favored by VDJdb matching, whose results missed private and CD4 specificities.

The CDR3 is 15 amino acids. The V gene end was trimmed by 2 bases and the J gene end by 2 bases; junction bases not matched to a gene: 4. Germline CDR1 SGHKS, CDR2 YYEKEE (reference sequence). Unique molecular identifier tags were affixed to discrete cDNA molecules. TCRdb itself ran the 5' RACE reads through MiXCR, one entry per CDR3 protein. The data show around 40,000 distinct CDR3 sequences, with roughly 6% seen just once and roughly 6% held by the top ten. As for this clonotype: What it binds is not known.

The receptor comes from an adult who was a healthcare worker with PCR-confirmed SARS-CoV-2 infection or an uninfected control (not recorded which). This chain joins TRBV5-5 and TRBJ2-7; 10 positions agree with TRBD1. Sequencing was carried out using whole blood. The CDR3 DNA reads TGTGCCAGCAGCTTACCGGGACAGGGGACCTACGAGCAGTACTTC. It translates to CASSLPGQGTYEQYF.